Reported below is one T cell receptor (beta chain). The record originates from a study of blood T cell repertoires in COVID-19. Overall study: The origin of the acute and convalescent COVID-19 samples was the United States, Italy and Spain. In each case, the material was cDNA or gDNA derived from T cells, B-cell-depleted T cells, or PBMCs.

In the original processing: How many nucleated cells were present was estimated from reference gene primer amplification. The method was immunoSEQ multiplex PCR; TCRdb's version includes in-frame clones alone and lacks a portion of them. Clonal size and the V and J genes are those of that table, whereas D and trimming came from the DNA. The sample records around 100,000 clones, about 90% being singletons. The germline V gene encodes CDR1 SEHNR and CDR2 FQNEAQ (reference sequence). V shed 1 base and J shed 6 bases, with 17 bases lying between them. The CDR3 is 16 residues long. The rearrangement links TRBV7-9 to TRBJ2-3; D is possibly TRBD1 (6 bases). Specimen: peripheral blood. This receptor was taken from a man aged 25-45 years in a cohort sampled during active COVID-19. The CDR3 coding sequence is TGTGCCAGCAGCTTAGTTCTGACAGGCCACAGCGATACGCAGTATTTT. Its protein product is CASSLVLTGHSDTQYF.